The entry below gives a single T cell receptor (beta chain) sequence along with its context. The data were taken from a study of blood T cell repertoires in COVID-19. Participants spanned ages about 18 to 100 years and resided in over 20 US areas. Either two negative PCRs, clearance, or symptom resolution qualified Cohort 3 donors as recovered. The V end was cut by 0 bases, the J end by 4 bases, with 9 bases between. Germline assignment: CDR1 WNHNN and CDR2 SYGVQD (reference sequence). The CDR3 has 14 residues. Per the original data handling: For nucleated cells, counts were estimated from reference gene primer amplification. The table came from immunoSEQ multiplex PCR; TCRdb's copy has only in-frame clones and leaves some out. V, J and clone size are taken as reported in that table, and D and trimming were inferred from the DNA itself. The table includes about 100,000 clones, around 85% detected once.

V and J are TRBV10-1 and TRBJ1-2; D not resolved. The sequence came from a woman aged 45-59 years who had recovered from COVID-19. The sample was PBMCs or T cells enriched from blood (not recorded which). The CDR3 bases are TGCGCCAGCAGTGAGTCTTCCAGGCCCTATGGCTACACCTTC. This translates into CASSESSRPYGYTF.